This entry lists 22 T cell receptor beta chains sequenced from one sample in a study of memory CD4+ T cells and cytomegalovirus serostatus. Single viable CD3+CD4+CD8-CD45RO+ cells were sorted as the memory CD4+ T cells. Clones were sequenced by immunoSEQ multiplex PCR, and TCRdb holds only the in-frame ones, with some missing. The sample yields under 100,000 clones, around 80% seen once. The specimen sequenced was memory CD4+ T cells from blood. Every receptor here comes from an adult in good health and CMV-seronegative.

This chain joins TRBV18 and TRBJ2-7; D might be TRBD1 (6 bases). V lost 3 bases to trimming and J lost 1 base, with 13 bases between them. CDR1 is KGHSH, CDR2 LQKENI, per germline. This CDR3 has 15 residues. CDR3 coding DNA: TGTGCCAGCTCACCGGGGGCAGGCATTTCCTACGAGCAGTACTTC. This sequence encodes CASSPGAGISYEQYF.

This rearrangement joins TRBV5-5 to TRBJ2-5, with D perhaps TRBD1 (6 bases). Germline V lookup: CDR1 SGHKS, CDR2 YYEKEE (reference sequence). The ends were cut back, 3 bases at V and 2 bases at J, with 8 bases in the middle. The CDR3 has 13 amino acids. CDR3 sequence: CASSSQGQETQYF. In DNA form, the CDR3 reads TGTGCCAGCAGCTCACAGGGACAAGAGACCCAGTACTTC.

This sequence joins TRBV2 and TRBJ2-2; 11 bases align to TRBD1. Germline V gene data show CDR1 as SNHLY and CDR2 as FYNNEI. The CDR3 totals 15 residues. V trimming: 6 bases; J trimming: 4 bases; junction bases outside the gene matches: 4. The CDR3 loop is CASRGTGGATGELFF. In DNA form, the CDR3 reads TGTGCCAGCAGAGGGACAGGGGGAGCCACCGGGGAGCTGTTTTTT.

This clone was counted a single time. CDR3 sequence reads: CSASRDTEAFF. The CDR3 region has the DNA TGCAGTGCTAGCAGGGACACTGAAGCTTTCTTT. The V gene is TRBV20-1, the J gene TRBJ1-1; D may be TRBD1 (5 bases). The CDR3 has 11 residues. The germline CDR1 and CDR2 sequences are DFQATT and SNEGSKA (reference sequence). V was cut by 3 bases and J by 3 bases, with 5 bases left in between.

The chain has TRBV2 and TRBJ1-5; D is possibly TRBD1 (6 bases). The CDR3 covers 14 residues. Trimming stripped 4 bases from V and 5 bases from J, with 12 bases between. Germline CDR1 and CDR2: SNHLY and FYNNEI. CDR3 nucleotides: TGTGCCAGCAGTGGAGGGGGGGGGCATCAGCCCCAGCATTTT. It encodes CASSGGGGHQPQHF.

For the CDR3, the DNA is TGTGCCAGCAGCGTTTCCGGGACTAGTTTCGATACGCAGTATTTT. It is translated as CASSVSGTSFDTQYF. The chain is built from TRBV7-3 and TRBJ2-3, with TRBD2 matching 8 bases. CDR1 and CDR2 (germline): SGHTA, FQGTGA. CDR3 length equals 15 residues. V lost 5 bases to trimming and J lost 6 bases; unmatched junction nucleotides: 10.

J is TRBJ1-5 and V is TRBV7-2; 7 bases map to TRBD1. The CDR3 is made up of 16 amino acids. Germline CDR1 is SGHTA and CDR2 is FQGNSA. V lost 4 bases to trimming and J lost 1 base; unmatched junction nucleotides: 7. The CDR3 DNA follows: TGTGCCAGCAGCTCCCGGACAGGATCAAGCAATCAGCCCCAGCATTTT. Encoded protein: CASSSRTGSSNQPQHF.

This sequence joins TRBV10-3 and TRBJ2-1, with TRBD2 matching over 7 bases. Trimming took 4 bases from V and 6 from J; bases not matched to a gene: 9. This CDR3 region has 15 residues. From germline, CDR1 is ENHRY and CDR2 SYGVKD. CDR3 sequence (DNA): TGTGCCATCAGTGGTGGTACGGGGGGTTCCAATGAGCAGTTCTTC. This encodes CAISGGTGGSNEQFF.

The gene calls are TRBV19 and TRBJ1-5, with D hard to call. Germline CDR1 and CDR2: LNHDA and SQIVND (reference sequence). The ends were cut back, 5 bases at V and 1 base at J, with 6 bases in the middle. The CDR3 spans 13 residues. In DNA form, the CDR3 reads TGTGCCAGTAGTTACGGGAGCAATCAGCCCCAGCATTTT. Encoded protein: CASSYGSNQPQHF.

The chain is built from TRBV6-4 and TRBJ2-3; the D is unclear. The germline V gene has CDR1 MRHNA and CDR2 SNTAGT. This CDR3 region has 11 residues. Between the trimmed V and J ends, which lost 2 bases and 6 bases, there was a span of 3 bases. Written as DNA, the CDR3 is TGTGCCAGCAGTGACCGGGATACGCAGTATTTT. Encoded protein: CASSDRDTQYF.

This chain connects TRBV15 to TRBJ1-5; 8 bases are shared with TRBD1. Looked up from germline, CDR1 is LNHNV and CDR2 is YYDKDF (reference sequence). The V segment lost 1 base and the J segment 7 bases; nucleotides outside the gene matches: 6. CDR3 length equals 15 residues. CDR3 in DNA: TGTGCCACCAGCAGAGTAGGACAGGGCCACCAGCCCCAGCATTTT. Its translation is CATSRVGQGHQPQHF.

V gene TRBV18 combines with J gene TRBJ2-7; D perhaps matches TRBD2 (6 bases). V lost 2 bases to trimming and J lost 0 bases, with 8 bases between them. This CDR3 has 14 residues. Germline V gives CDR1 KGHSH, CDR2 LQKENI. CDR3 DNA: TGTGCCAGCTCACCATCCGGGAGCTCCTACGAGCAGTACTTC. Its protein is CASSPSGSSYEQYF.

The gene calls are TRBV25-1 and TRBJ1-5; 8 bases line up with TRBD1. The CDR3 runs to 14 residues. V was pared by 3 bases and J by 5 bases, with 3 bases of the junction left unmatched. Germline V gene lookup returns CDR1 MGHDK and CDR2 SYGVNS. The CDR3 sequence: CASSDETGDQPQHF. CDR3 coding DNA: TGTGCCAGCAGTGATGAGACAGGGGATCAGCCCCAGCATTTT. The whole variable domain, remainder taken from reference TRBV25-1 and TRBJ1-5, is EADIYQTPRYLVIGTGKKITLECSQTMGHDKMYWYQQDPGMELHLIHYSYGVNSTEKGDLSSESTVSRIRTEHFPLTLESARPSHTSQYLCASSDETGDQPQHFGDGTRLSIL.

In DNA form, the CDR3 reads TGTGCCAGCGCATTGGGTAGCGGGGGTATTAGCACAGATACGCAGTATTTT. It specifies CASALGSGGISTDTQYF. This chain uses TRBV11-2 with TRBJ2-3; TRBD2 matches 9 bases. This CDR3 has 17 amino acids. V dropped 8 bases and J dropped 0; count of bases not matched to a gene: 12. CDR1 and CDR2 (germline): SGHAT, FQNNGV.

J is TRBJ2-3 and V is TRBV7-9; 11 bases map to TRBD2. Germline V gene lookup returns CDR1 SEHNR and CDR2 FQNEAQ (reference sequence). V lost 5 bases to trimming and J lost 2 bases; unmatched junction nucleotides: 9. The CDR3 runs to 17 residues. CDR3 sequence: CASSLQTSGAPTDTQYF. CDR3 bases: TGTGCCAGCAGCCTGCAGACTAGCGGGGCTCCCACAGATACGCAGTATTTT.

The V and J genes are TRBV28 and TRBJ2-7; D remains ambiguous. This CDR3 contains 11 residues. The germline V gene has CDR1 MDHEN and CDR2 SYDVKM. Trimming removed 3 bases at V and 4 bases at J, with 4 bases between. The CDR3 is CASSLGYEQYF. As DNA, the CDR3 is TGTGCCAGCAGTTTGGGTTACGAGCAGTACTTC.

The chain is built from TRBV6-5 and TRBJ1-1; the D gene is possibly TRBD1 (6 bases). V was cut by 4 bases and J by 6 bases, with 18 bases left in between. The CDR3 sequence is 15 residues long. The germline gives CDR1 MNHEY, CDR2 SVGAGI. CDR3 amino acids: CASSSPAGVRAEAFF. For the CDR3, the DNA is TGTGCCAGCAGTTCGCCAGCAGGGGTGAGGGCTGAAGCTTTCTTT.

This sequence joins TRBV18 and TRBJ1-3; D is unresolved. V lost 2 bases, J lost 0 bases, and 14 bases lay in between. The CDR3 is made up of 17 amino acids. Germline CDR1 and CDR2: KGHSH and LQKENI. The CDR3 loop is CASSPTSKLNSGNTIYF. In DNA, the CDR3 is TGTGCCAGCTCACCAACTAGTAAACTCAACTCTGGAAACACCATATATTTT.

This sequence joins TRBV5-4 and TRBJ2-7, with D possibly matching TRBD2 (6 bases). Germline V gives CDR1 SGHNT, CDR2 YYREEE (reference sequence). The CDR3 contains 20 residues. Trimming took off 1 base at V and 5 bases at J, with 31 bases between the two ends. DNA of the CDR3: TGTGCCAGCAGCTTGAAGCGTGACGGGGGTCGAAGGCTCCTCCCTAACGAGCAGTACTTC. This encodes CASSLKRDGGRRLLPNEQYF. The full variable domain, in which reference TRBV5-4 and TRBJ2-7 provide the parts outside the CDR3, is ETGVTQSPTHLIKTRGQQVTLRCSSQSGHNTVSWYQQALGQGPQFIFQYYREEENGRGNFPPRFSGLQFPNYSSELNVNALELDDSALYLCASSLKRDGGRRLLPNEQYFGPGTRLTVT.

V gene TRBV5-1 combines with J gene TRBJ2-3; the D gene is possibly TRBD2 (5 bases). Germline CDR1 and CDR2: SGHRS and YFSETQ. Trimming stripped 2 bases from V and 0 bases from J, with 7 bases between. The CDR3 consists of 14 residues. CDR3 residues: CASSFSASTDTQYF. For the CDR3, the DNA is TGCGCCAGCAGCTTTAGCGCCAGCACAGATACGCAGTATTTT.

V is TRBV4-1 and J is TRBJ2-5; perhaps TRBD1 as D (6 bases). This CDR3 has 18 residues. Germline CDR1 is MGHRA and CDR2 is YSYEKL. Trimming left V 1 base short and J 5 bases short, with 23 bases between. Here the CDR3 DNA reads TGCGCCAGCAGCCAAGGACAGGCCCTGGCAGGGGCGCGGGAGACCCAGTACTTC. Translation: CASSQGQALAGARETQYF.

The gene calls are TRBV6-5 and TRBJ1-1; D not certain. Germline V gene data show CDR1 as MNHEY and CDR2 as SVGAGI. The germline V and J ends were trimmed by 6 bases and 6 bases, with 11 bases remaining between them. The CDR3 is made up of 12 amino acids. The CDR3 loop is CASSRHGSEAFF. CDR3 bases: TGTGCCAGCAGCAGACACGGATCTGAAGCTTTCTTT.